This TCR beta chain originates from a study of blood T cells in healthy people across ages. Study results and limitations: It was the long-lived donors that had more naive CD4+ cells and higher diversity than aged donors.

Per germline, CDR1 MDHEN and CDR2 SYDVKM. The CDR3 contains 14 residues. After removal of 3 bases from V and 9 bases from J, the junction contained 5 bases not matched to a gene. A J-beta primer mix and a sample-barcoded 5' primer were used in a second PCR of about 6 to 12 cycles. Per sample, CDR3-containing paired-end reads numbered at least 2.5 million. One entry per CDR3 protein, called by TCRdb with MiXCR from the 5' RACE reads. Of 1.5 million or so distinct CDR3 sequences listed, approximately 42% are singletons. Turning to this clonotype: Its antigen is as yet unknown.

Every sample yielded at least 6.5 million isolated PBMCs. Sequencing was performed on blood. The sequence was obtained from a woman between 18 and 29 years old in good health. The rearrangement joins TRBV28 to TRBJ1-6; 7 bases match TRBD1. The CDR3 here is CASSFTGEASPLHF. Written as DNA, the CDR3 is TGTGCCAGCAGTTTTACAGGGGAGGCTTCACCCCTCCACTTT.